This T cell receptor beta chain comes out of a study of CD8+CD57+ T cells in acquired aplastic anemia. Turning to the study itself: The mean DNA yield obtained from sorted CD4+ and CD8+ cells came to approximately 3.2 ug. Healthy donors averaged about 9.8 million reads for CD4+ cells.

The use of genomic DNA as template underpinned the TCR beta VDJ and CDR3 profiling. One entry per CDR3 protein results from TCRdb running MiXCR on the reads. The table includes some 180,000 distinct CDR3 sequences, approximately 46% detected once. Germline assignment: CDR1 MNHEY and CDR2 SVGEGT. The V end was cut by 5 bases, the J end by 6 bases, with 19 bases between. The CDR3 spans 15 residues. Study outcomes and limitations: The CD8+ Simpson's diversity of patients and controls was not significantly different. Some 31 sequences, all CD8+ CDR3, were shared between patients and controls.

On this clonotype: What it recognizes is unknown.

This rearrangement joins TRBV6-2 or TRBV6-3 to TRBJ1-2, with D tentatively TRBD1 (5 bases). Sequenced material: sorted CD4+, CD8+, or CD8+CD57+ T cells (not recorded which) from PBMCs. This receptor was taken from a human donor in good health. The CDR3 nucleotides are TGTGCCAGCAGTGACCGGGACGGGGAGCCAAATGGCTACACCTTC. Amino acids: CASSDRDGEPNGYTF.